The clone carrying this T cell receptor (beta chain) was seen a handful of times. Its antigen is not identified. V dropped 1 base and J dropped 9; count of bases not matched to a gene: 7. The germline gives CDR1 SGHTA, CDR2 FQGNSA. The CDR3 has 16 residues. The sample belongs to a study of cytomegalovirus exposure and HLA in healthy donors. Study outcomes and limitations: Presence/absence results assume similar sequencing depth per donor, which may not hold. Cytomegalovirus association was assigned to 170 or so TCR beta chains.

In the PCR, 60 Vbeta and 13 Jbeta primers were used. Data came from immunoSEQ multiplex PCR; TCRdb stores just in-frame clones and leaves some out. The sample yields about 160,000 clones, more than 65% seen once. The sequence came from a woman aged 25 to 39 in good health and CMV-seronegative. The sample comprised PBMCs. The chain uses TRBV7-2 and TRBJ2-2; 11 positions match TRBD2. CDR3 sequence (DNA): TGTGCCAGCAGCTTAGGTGGTAGCGGGGGGGCCTGGGAGCTGTTTTTT. Protein sequence: CASSLGGSGGAWELFF.